This T cell receptor (beta chain) was captured by sequencing in a study of blood T cell repertoires in COVID-19. Overall study context: T cells, B-cell-depleted T cells, or PBMCs supplied cDNA or gDNA.

The CDR3 runs 15 residues. Germline values: CDR1 SGHTA, CDR2 FQGNSA. V shed 5 bases and J shed 5 bases, with 18 bases lying between them. As originally analysed: Researchers report that nucleated cell counts were estimated from reference gene primer amplification. The method was immunoSEQ multiplex PCR; TCRdb's version includes in-frame clones alone and lacks a portion of them. For V, J and clone size, that table is used; D and trimming come from the DNA. Here the sample spans fewer than 120,000 clones, around nine tenths being singletons. The sequenced sample consisted of peripheral blood. The rearrangement joins TRBV7-2 to TRBJ2-5; D is possibly TRBD1 (6 bases). The clonotype was recovered from a human donor in a cohort sampled during active COVID-19. CDR3 region: CASSQQGTNGETQYF. The CDR3, as DNA: TGTGCCAGCAGCCAACAGGGCACAAACGGGGAGACCCAGTACTTC. The full variable domain, with the rest looked up from reference TRBV7-2 and TRBJ2-5, is GAGVSQSPSNKVTEKGKDVELRCDPISGHTALYWYRQSLGQGLEFLIYFQGNSAPDKSGLPSDRFSAERTGGSVSTLTIQRTQQEDSAVYLCASSQQGTNGETQYFGPGTRLLVL.